Detailed here is one T cell receptor beta chain. No antigen is known for it. The second PCR ran about 6 to 12 cycles with a sample-barcoded 5' primer and J-beta primers. One entry per CDR3 protein, called by TCRdb with MiXCR from the 5' RACE reads. There are about 1.5 million distinct CDR3 sequences in the sample; approximately 39% occur only once, and under 5% lies in the top ten. V was trimmed by 3 bases and J by 0 bases, leaving 12 bases between them. Germline CDR1 reads PRHDT; CDR2 reads FYEKMQ (reference sequence). This CDR3 contains 15 residues. The record originates from a study of blood T cells in healthy people across ages. General study points: Estimated diversity that came from one million T cells was considered an underestimate. Unsorted PBMCs blocked a conclusive comparison of naive and antigen-experienced cells.

The specimen was blood. The chain is built from TRBV13 and TRBJ2-7, with D maybe TRBD2 (5 bases). This sequence was found in a woman between 18 and 29 years old in good health. In DNA, the CDR3 is TGTGCCAGCAGCTTTGCTAGACTATACTCCTACGAGCAGTACTTC. Amino acids: CASSFARLYSYEQYF.